This T cell receptor (beta chain) was profiled in a study of T cell responses to AZD1222 COVID-19 vaccine. Study findings and constraints: Spike as a whole was targeted by vaccine-associated CD4 TCRs, dominant at 160-218 and 743-854. Unmutated variant regions reportedly attract nearly half of all spike-specific TCRs. At study baseline, merely several AZD1222 recipients were seropositive.

Trimming stripped 1 base from V and 6 bases from J, with 4 bases between. This CDR3 region has 12 residues. Germline assignment: CDR1 SEHNR and CDR2 FQNEAQ (reference sequence). Assay used: immunoSEQ multiplex PCR; TCRdb lists only in-frame clones, some missing. The sample carries approximately 30,000 clones, more than 75% recorded once. On this clone: What it recognizes is unknown.

The receptor's source is an adult who received the AZD1222 COVID-19 vaccine. This specimen consisted of peripheral blood, obtained 28 days after the second AZD1222 dose. The V gene is TRBV7-9, the J gene TRBJ1-5; D unresolved. Here the CDR3 DNA reads TGTGCCAGCAGCTTAGGTACTCAGCCCCAGCATTTT. It yields the protein CASSLGTQPQHF.